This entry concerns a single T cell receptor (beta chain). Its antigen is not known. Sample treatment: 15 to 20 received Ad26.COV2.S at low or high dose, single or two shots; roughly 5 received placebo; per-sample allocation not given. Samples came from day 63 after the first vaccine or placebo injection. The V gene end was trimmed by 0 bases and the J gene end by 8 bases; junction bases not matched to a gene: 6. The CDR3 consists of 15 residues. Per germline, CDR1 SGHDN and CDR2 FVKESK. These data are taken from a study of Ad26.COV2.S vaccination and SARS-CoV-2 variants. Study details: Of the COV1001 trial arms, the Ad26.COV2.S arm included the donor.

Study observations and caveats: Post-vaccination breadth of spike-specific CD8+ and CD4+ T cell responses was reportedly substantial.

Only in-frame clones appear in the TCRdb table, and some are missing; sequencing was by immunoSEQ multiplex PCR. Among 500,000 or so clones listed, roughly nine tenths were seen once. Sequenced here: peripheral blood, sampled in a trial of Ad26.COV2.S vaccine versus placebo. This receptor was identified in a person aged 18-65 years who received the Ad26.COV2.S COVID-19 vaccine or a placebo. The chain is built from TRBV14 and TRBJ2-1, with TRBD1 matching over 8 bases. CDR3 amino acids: CASSQDRGRGHEQFF. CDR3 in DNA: TGTGCCAGCAGCCAAGATCGGGGCAGGGGGCATGAGCAGTTCTTC.